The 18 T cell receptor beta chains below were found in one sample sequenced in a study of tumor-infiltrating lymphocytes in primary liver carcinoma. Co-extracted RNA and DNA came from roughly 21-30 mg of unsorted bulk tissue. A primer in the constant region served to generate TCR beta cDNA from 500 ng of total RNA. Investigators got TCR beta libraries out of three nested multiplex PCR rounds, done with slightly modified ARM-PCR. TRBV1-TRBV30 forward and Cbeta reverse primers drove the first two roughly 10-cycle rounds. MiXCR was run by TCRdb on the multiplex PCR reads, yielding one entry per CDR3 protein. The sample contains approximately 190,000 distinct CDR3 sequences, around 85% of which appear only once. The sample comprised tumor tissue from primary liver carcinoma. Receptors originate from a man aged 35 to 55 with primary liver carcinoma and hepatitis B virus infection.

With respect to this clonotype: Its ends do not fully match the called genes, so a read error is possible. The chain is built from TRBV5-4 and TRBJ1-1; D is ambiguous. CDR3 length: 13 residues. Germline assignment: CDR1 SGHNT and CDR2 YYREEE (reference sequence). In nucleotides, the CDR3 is TGTGCCAGCAGGTTGGTCGGGAACACTGAAGCTTTCTTT. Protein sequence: CASRLVGNTEAFF. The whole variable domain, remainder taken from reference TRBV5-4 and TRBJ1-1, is ETGVTQSPTHLIKTRGQQVTLRCSSQSGHNTVSWYQQALGQGPQFIFQYYREEENGRGNFPPRFSGLQFPNYSSELNVNALELDDSALYLCASRLVGNTEAFFGQGTRLTVV.

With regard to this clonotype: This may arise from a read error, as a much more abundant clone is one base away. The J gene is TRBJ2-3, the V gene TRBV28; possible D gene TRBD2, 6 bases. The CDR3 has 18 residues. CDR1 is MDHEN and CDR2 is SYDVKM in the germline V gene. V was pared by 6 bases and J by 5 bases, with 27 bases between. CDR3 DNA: TGTGCCAGCAGCCCCTCGACCGCTTCAACGGGAGTGAGAGATACGCAGTATTTT. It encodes CASSPSTASTGVRDTQYF.

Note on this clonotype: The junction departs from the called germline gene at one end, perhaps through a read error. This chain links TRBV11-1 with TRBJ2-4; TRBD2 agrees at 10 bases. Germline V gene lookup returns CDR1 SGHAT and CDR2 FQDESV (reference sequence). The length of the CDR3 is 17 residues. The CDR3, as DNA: TGTGCCAGTAGCTTTCCCGGGACTAGCGCGACCAAGAACATTCGGTACTTC. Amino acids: CASSFPGTSATKNIRYF. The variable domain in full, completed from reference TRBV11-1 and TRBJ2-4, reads EAEVAQSPRYKITEKSQAVAFWCDPISGHATLYWYRQILGQGPELLVQFQDESVVDDSQLPKDRFSAERLKGVDSTLKIQPAELGDSAMYLCASSFPGTSATKNIRYFGAGTRLSVL.

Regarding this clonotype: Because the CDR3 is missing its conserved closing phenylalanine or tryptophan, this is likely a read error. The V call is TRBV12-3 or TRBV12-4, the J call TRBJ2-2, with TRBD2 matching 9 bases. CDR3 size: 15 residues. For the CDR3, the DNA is TGTGCAAGCACCCTGACTAGCGGGAACACCGGGGAGCTGTTTATT. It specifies CASTLTSGNTGELFI.

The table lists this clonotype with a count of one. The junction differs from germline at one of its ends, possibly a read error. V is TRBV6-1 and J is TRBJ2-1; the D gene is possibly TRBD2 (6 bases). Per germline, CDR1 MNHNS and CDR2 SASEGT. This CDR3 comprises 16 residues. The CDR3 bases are TGTGACAGCACCTCTTATCTTAGCGGAGGCTACAAAGAGCATTTCTTC. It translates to CDSTSYLSGGYKEHFF.

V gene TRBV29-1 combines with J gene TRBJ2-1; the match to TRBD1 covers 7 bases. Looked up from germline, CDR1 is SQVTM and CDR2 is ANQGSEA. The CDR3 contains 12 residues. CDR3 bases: TGCAACTCAGAACAGGGGCTGGGTGAGCAGTTCTTC. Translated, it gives CNSEQGLGEQFF.

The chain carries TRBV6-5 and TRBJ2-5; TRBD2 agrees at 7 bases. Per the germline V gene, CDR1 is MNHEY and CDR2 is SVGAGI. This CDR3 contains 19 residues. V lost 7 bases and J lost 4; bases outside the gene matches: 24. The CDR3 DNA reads TGTGCCAGCACACGGACGGGGTTAGTAGTGGGAGGGCCGTCAGAGACCCAGTACTTC. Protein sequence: CASTRTGLVVGGPSETQYF.

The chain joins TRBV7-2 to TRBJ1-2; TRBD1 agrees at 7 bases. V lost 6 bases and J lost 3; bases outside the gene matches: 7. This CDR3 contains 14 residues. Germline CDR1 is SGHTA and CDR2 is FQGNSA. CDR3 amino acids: CASSFRGLDYGYTF. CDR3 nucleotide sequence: TGTGCCAGCAGTTTTAGGGGGCTGGACTATGGCTACACCTTC.

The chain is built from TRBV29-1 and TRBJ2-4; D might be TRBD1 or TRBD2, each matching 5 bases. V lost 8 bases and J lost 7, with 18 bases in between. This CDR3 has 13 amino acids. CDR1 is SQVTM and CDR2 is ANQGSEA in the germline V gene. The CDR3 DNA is TGCAGCCTTACGGACATGTGGGGGAACATTCAGTACTTC. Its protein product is CSLTDMWGNIQYF.

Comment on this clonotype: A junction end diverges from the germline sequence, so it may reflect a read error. The CDR3, as DNA: TGTGCCGGCAGCTTGGACACAGATATGCAGTATTTT. Its translation: CAGSLDTDMQYF. The rearrangement uses TRBV5-4 and TRBJ2-3; possible D gene TRBD1, 5 bases. The germline V gene encodes CDR1 SGHNT and CDR2 YYREEE (reference sequence). CDR3 length: 12 residues.

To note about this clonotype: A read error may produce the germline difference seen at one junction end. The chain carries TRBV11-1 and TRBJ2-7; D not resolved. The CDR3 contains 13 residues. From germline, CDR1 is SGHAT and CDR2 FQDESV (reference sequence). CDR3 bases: TGTGCTAGCAACCCGCATTCGGGCTACGAGCAGTACTTC. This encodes CASNPHSGYEQYF.

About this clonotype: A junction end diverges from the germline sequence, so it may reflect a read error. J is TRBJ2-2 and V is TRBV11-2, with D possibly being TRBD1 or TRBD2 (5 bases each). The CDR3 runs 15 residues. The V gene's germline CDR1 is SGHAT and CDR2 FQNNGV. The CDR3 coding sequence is TGTGCCAGCATCCCCGGGATGGTGGGGGACGGGGAGCTGTTTTTC. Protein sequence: CASIPGMVGDGELFF.

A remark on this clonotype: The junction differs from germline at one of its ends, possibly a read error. DNA of the CDR3: TGCGCCAGCAGTCAAGAGGACACAGAGACCCAGTACTTC. It is translated as CASSQEDTETQYF. This chain links TRBV4-1 with TRBJ2-5, with D possibly being TRBD1 (5 bases). The length of the CDR3 is 13 residues. CDR1 MGHRA and CDR2 YSYEKL come from the germline V gene.

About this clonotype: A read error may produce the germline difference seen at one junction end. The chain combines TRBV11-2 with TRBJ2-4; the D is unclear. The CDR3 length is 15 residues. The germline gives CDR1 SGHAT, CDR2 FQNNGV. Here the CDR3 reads CASITSAIAKNIRYF. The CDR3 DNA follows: TGTGCCAGCATCACTTCGGCGATAGCCAAAAACATTCGGTACTTC.

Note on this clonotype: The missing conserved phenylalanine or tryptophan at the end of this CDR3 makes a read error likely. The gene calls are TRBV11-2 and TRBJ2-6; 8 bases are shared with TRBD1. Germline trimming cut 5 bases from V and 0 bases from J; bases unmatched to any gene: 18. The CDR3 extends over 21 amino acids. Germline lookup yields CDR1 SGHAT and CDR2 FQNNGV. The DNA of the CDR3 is TGTGCCAGCAGCGTGGGGGGAGACAGGGGTATTTCCCTCTCTGGGGCCAACGTCCTGACTGTC. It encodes CASSVGGDRGISLSGANVLTV.

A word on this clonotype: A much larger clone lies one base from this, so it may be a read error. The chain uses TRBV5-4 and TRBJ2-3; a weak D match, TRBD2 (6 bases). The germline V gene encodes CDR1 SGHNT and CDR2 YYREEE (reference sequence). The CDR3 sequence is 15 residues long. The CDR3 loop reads CVSSLAGTVTDTQYF. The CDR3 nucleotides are TGTGTCAGCAGCTTGGCGGGGACCGTGACAGATACGCAGTATTTT.

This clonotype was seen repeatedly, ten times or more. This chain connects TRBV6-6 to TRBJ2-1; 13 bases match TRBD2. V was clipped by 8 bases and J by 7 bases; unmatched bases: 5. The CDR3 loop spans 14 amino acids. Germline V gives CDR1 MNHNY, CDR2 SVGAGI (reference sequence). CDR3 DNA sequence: TGTGCCAGCCGGACTAGCGGGAGTTCAAATGAGCAGTTCTTC. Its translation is CASRTSGSSNEQFF.

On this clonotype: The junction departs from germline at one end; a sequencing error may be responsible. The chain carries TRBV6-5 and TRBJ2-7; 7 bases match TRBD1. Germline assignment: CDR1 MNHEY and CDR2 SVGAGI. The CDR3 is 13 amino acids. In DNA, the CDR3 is TGTGCCAGCACCCAACGACAGGGTGACGAGCAATACTTC. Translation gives CASTQRQGDEQYF.